Listed below are T cell receptor beta chains from one sample, sequenced in a study of cytomegalovirus exposure and HLA in healthy donors. Assay: immunoSEQ multiplex PCR; the TCRdb copy retains only in-frame clones and omits some. The data hold over 130,000 clones, with approximately 82% observed a single time. The sample was PBMCs. All receptors derive from a man under 40 in good health and CMV-seropositive. The CDR3 runs from the conserved cysteine through the conserved F or W. D genes are given only for firm matches. A row's size may be missing; if present it is once, few, many or a size class.

>.|.|TRBV29-1|TRBJ2-7
CSVVTQTSYEQYF
TGCAGCGTTGTAACACAAACCTCCTACGAGCAGTACTTC
>.|.|TRBV6-1|TRBJ1-5
CASSLYGDQPQHF
TGCGCCAGCAGTCTTTACGGGGATCAGCCCCAGCATTTT
>TRBD1|.|TRBV6-6|TRBJ1-5
CASSGTGGRDNQPQHF
TGTGCCAGCAGTGGCACAGGGGGAAGAGACAATCAGCCCCAGCATTTT
>TRBD1|.|TRBV7-8|TRBJ2-5
CASSGGQGKETQYF
TGTGCCAGCAGCGGGGGACAGGGAAAAGAGACCCAGTACTTC
>TRBD1|.|TRBV18|TRBJ1-2
CASSPPSQGANGYTF
TGTGCCAGCTCACCACCGAGTCAGGGGGCGAATGGCTACACCTTC
>TRBD1|.|TRBV28|TRBJ2-7
CASRTFGDSPYEQYF
TGTGCCAGCAGAACCTTTGGGGACAGTCCCTACGAGCAGTACTTC
>TRBD2|.|TRBV19|TRBJ2-1
CASTSGGTYNEQFF
TGTGCCAGTACCAGCGGGGGGACCTACAATGAGCAGTTCTTC
>.|.|TRBV19|TRBJ2-1
CASSIDWAKAVYEQFF
TGTGCCAGTAGTATAGATTGGGCTAAGGCTGTCTATGAGCAGTTCTTC
>TRBD1|once|TRBV7-9|TRBJ2-7
CASSSGQGFYEQYF
TGTGCCAGCAGCTCCGGACAGGGGTTCTACGAGCAGTACTTC
>TRBD2|.|TRBV5-4|TRBJ2-1
CASGISGGQYNEQFF
TGTGCCAGCGGAATTAGCGGGGGCCAATACAATGAGCAGTTCTTC
>.|.|TRBV21-1|TRBJ2-7
CASSRGTSGKTYEQYF
TGTGCCAGCAGCAGAGGGACTAGCGGGAAAACCTACGAGCAGTACTTC
>TRBD1|.|TRBV18|TRBJ2-7
CASSPGAGQGFEQYF
TGTGCCAGCTCACCAGGGGCGGGACAGGGGTTCGAGCAGTACTTC
>TRBD1|.|TRBV5-6|TRBJ1-1
CASTAGDRGRADTEAFF
TGTGCCAGCACCGCCGGGGACAGGGGGCGTGCGGACACTGAAGCTTTCTTT
>.|.|TRBV7-6|TRBJ1-5
CASSLEQGSQPQHF
TGTGCCAGCAGCTTAGAACAGGGATCGCAGCCCCAGCATTTT
>TRBD2|.|TRBV9|TRBJ2-1
CASSPPGGSNEQFF
TGTGCCAGCAGCCCCCCCGGGGGGAGTAATGAGCAGTTCTTC
>.|.|TRBV7-2|TRBJ1-1
CASSLELENTEAFF
TGTGCCAGCAGCTTAGAGCTTGAGAACACTGAAGCTTTCTTT
>.|.|TRBV5-4|TRBJ2-7
CASSWALKPHEQYF
TGTGCCAGCAGCTGGGCACTCAAACCCCACGAGCAGTACTTC
>TRBD1|.|TRBV27|TRBJ2-7
CASSFPHRQGRAYEQYF
TGTGCCAGCAGTTTCCCTCACCGACAGGGACGGGCCTACGAGCAGTACTTC
>TRBD2|.|TRBV5-1|TRBJ2-1
CASSLGSSGPGEQFF
TGCGCCAGCAGCTTGGGATCTAGCGGCCCGGGAGAGCAGTTCTTC
>.|.|TRBV30|TRBJ1-5
CAWSEQGHQPQHF
TGTGCCTGGAGTGAACAGGGTCATCAGCCCCAGCATTTT
>.|.|TRBV6-5|TRBJ1-1
CASSYGQGLEAFF
TGTGCCAGCAGTTACGGCCAGGGCCTTGAAGCTTTCTTT
>TRBD1|.|TRBV7-9|TRBJ1-2
CASSSTGAYGYTF
TGTGCCAGCAGCTCGACAGGGGCCTATGGCTACACCTTC
>.|.|TRBV19|TRBJ2-1
CASSIGTSNNEQFF
TGTGCCAGTAGTATTGGGACTTCTAACAATGAGCAGTTCTTC
>.|.|TRBV4-1|TRBJ1-6
CASSQVGGRGNNSPLHF
TGCGCCAGCAGCCAAGTGGGGGGGCGAGGGAATAATTCACCCCTCCACTTT
>.|.|TRBV2|TRBJ2-3
CASSEVVSTDTQYF
TGTGCCAGCAGTGAAGTTGTCAGTACAGATACGCAGTATTTT
>TRBD1|.|TRBV15|TRBJ2-1
CATSRDWDREFF
TGTGCCACCAGCAGAGATTGGGACAGAGAGTTCTTC
>TRBD2|.|TRBV28|TRBJ2-3
CASSFARLAGGRSDTQYF
TGTGCCAGCAGTTTCGCACGACTAGCGGGGGGGCGGTCAGATACGCAGTATTTT
>TRBD1|once|TRBV7-2|TRBJ1-2
CASSLVSRDRANYGYTF
TGTGCCAGCAGCTTAGTAAGCCGGGACAGGGCTAACTATGGCTACACCTTC
>TRBD1|.|TRBV19|TRBJ2-7
CASSISTGGIYEQYF
TGTGCCAGTAGTATCAGCACAGGGGGGATCTACGAGCAGTACTTC
>.|once|TRBV6-1|TRBJ2-7
CASVSQGSYEQYF
TGTGCCAGCGTTTCGCAGGGGTCCTACGAGCAGTACTTC
>.|.|TRBV28|TRBJ2-7
CASSLMGAAGQYF
TGTGCCAGCAGTTTAATGGGGGCGGCGGGGCAGTACTTC
>.|.|TRBV28|TRBJ2-6
CASVPGGWTGANVLTF
TGTGCCAGCGTCCCAGGGGGGTGGACGGGGGCCAACGTCCTGACTTTC
>.|.|TRBV6-1|TRBJ2-5
CASSGLPGAQETQYF
TGTGCCAGCAGTGGCCTCCCAGGGGCCCAAGAGACCCAGTACTTC
>.|.|TRBV6-6|TRBJ2-2
CASSYLTSWDTGELFF
TGTGCCAGCAGTTACCTCACTAGCTGGGACACCGGGGAGCTGTTTTTT
>TRBD2|.|TRBV2|TRBJ2-2
CASRELAPANTGELFF
TGTGCCAGCCGAGAACTAGCGCCCGCGAACACCGGGGAGCTGTTTTTT
>.|.|TRBV27|TRBJ2-5
CASRALIQETQYF
TGTGCCAGCAGAGCGCTTATACAAGAGACCCAGTACTTC
>TRBD2|.|TRBV10-3|TRBJ2-4
CAISESIGGGIQYF
TGTGCCATCAGTGAGTCGATTGGGGGGGGCATTCAGTACTTC
>TRBD2|.|TRBV5-4|TRBJ2-1
CASSSSSGSSYNEQFF
TGTGCCAGCAGCTCATCTAGCGGGAGCTCCTACAATGAGCAGTTCTTC
>.|once|TRBV14|TRBJ2-4
CASRPTGAKNIQYF
TGTGCCAGCAGGCCCACGGGAGCCAAAAACATTCAGTACTTC
>TRBD1|.|TRBV5-4|TRBJ1-2
CASTGQAGGYTF
TGTGCCAGCACTGGACAGGCGGGTGGCTACACCTTC
>.|.|TRBV6-6|TRBJ1-5
CASSYGAVNQPQHF
TGTGCCAGCAGTTACGGGGCAGTCAATCAGCCCCAGCATTTT
>.|.|TRBV7-7|TRBJ2-7
CASSRGTPGEQYF
TGTGCTAGCAGCCGAGGGACTCCAGGAGAGCAGTACTTC
>.|once|TRBV5-1|TRBJ2-3
CASSWVGASTDTQYF
TGCGCCAGCAGCTGGGTGGGGGCTAGCACAGATACGCAGTATTTT
>TRBD2|.|TRBV18|TRBJ2-7
CASSVSAPGTSGVGYEQYF
TGTGCCAGCTCAGTTAGTGCCCCCGGGACTAGCGGGGTAGGCTACGAGCAGTACTTC
>TRBD1|.|TRBV5-5|TRBJ2-7
CASSFRQGTSHEQYF
TGTGCCAGCAGCTTCCGACAGGGAACTTCACACGAGCAGTACTTC
>.|.|TRBV9|TRBJ1-2
CASSVYDRPDGYTF
TGTGCCAGCAGCGTATACGACAGGCCGGATGGCTACACCTTC
>TRBD1|.|TRBV2|TRBJ1-4
CASSLRQGINEKLFF
TGTGCCAGCAGTTTACGACAGGGGATTAATGAAAAACTGTTTTTT
>TRBD1|few|TRBV2|TRBJ1-1
CASRISWTGNTEAFF
TGTGCCAGCAGGATTAGTTGGACAGGGAACACTGAAGCTTTCTTT
>.|.|TRBV2|TRBJ2-5
CASTVSSHQETQYF
TGTGCCAGCACTGTGAGCTCACACCAAGAGACCCAGTACTTC
>.|.|TRBV11-3|TRBJ2-5
CASSTDRLQETQYF
TGTGCCAGCAGCACGGACAGATTACAAGAGACCCAGTACTTC
>TRBD1|once|TRBV4-1|TRBJ2-5
CASTLQWDRGRGQYF
TGCGCCAGCACCCTCCAGTGGGACAGGGGTAGAGGCCAGTACTTC
>.|few|TRBV9|TRBJ2-3
CASSVSSSPSGTQYF
TGTGCCAGCAGCGTCTCTTCGTCCCCGTCGGGTACGCAGTATTTT
>TRBD1|once|TRBV18|TRBJ2-2
CASSPRTGTNTGELFF
TGTGCCAGCTCACCGCGGACAGGAACGAACACCGGGGAGCTGTTTTTT
>TRBD2|.|TRBV2|TRBJ2-5
CASSEGSSGGVQETQYF
TGTGCCAGCAGTGAAGGGTCAAGCGGGGGGGTCCAAGAGACCCAGTACTTC
>TRBD2|.|TRBV9|TRBJ2-1
CASSVLTSGNNEQFF
TGTGCCAGCAGCGTTTTGACTAGCGGTAACAATGAGCAGTTCTTC
>TRBD1|.|TRBV19|TRBJ1-5
CASSVQGSGTGLNQPQHF
TGTGCCAGTAGCGTTCAAGGCTCCGGGACAGGCTTAAATCAGCCCCAGCATTTT
>TRBD2|.|TRBV19|TRBJ2-5
CASSIEREWGETQYF
TGTGCCAGTAGTATCGAGCGGGAGTGGGGGGAGACCCAGTACTTC